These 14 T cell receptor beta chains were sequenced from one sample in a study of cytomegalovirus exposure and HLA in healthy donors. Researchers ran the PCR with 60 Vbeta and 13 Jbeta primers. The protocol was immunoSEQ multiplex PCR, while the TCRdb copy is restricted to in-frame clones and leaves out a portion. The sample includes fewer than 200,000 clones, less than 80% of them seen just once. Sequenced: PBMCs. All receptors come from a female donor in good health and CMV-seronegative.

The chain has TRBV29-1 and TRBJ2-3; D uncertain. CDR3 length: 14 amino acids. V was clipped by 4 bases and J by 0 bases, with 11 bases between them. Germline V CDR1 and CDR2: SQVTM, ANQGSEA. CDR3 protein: CSVVPVTSTDTQYF. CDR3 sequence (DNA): TGCAGCGTTGTTCCCGTTACTAGCACAGATACGCAGTATTTT.

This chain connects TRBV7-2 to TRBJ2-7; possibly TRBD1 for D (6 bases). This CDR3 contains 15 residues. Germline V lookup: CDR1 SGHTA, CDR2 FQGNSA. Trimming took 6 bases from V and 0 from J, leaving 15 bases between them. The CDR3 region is CASRQTQGGSYEQYF. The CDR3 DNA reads TGTGCCAGCAGACAGACACAGGGTGGCTCCTACGAGCAGTACTTC.

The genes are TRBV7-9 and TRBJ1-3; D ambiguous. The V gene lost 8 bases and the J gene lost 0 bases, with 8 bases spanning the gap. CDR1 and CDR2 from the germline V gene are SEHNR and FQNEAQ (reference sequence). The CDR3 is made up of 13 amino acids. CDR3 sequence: CASVGSSGNTIYF. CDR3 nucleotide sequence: TGTGCCAGCGTTGGGAGCTCTGGAAACACCATATATTTT.

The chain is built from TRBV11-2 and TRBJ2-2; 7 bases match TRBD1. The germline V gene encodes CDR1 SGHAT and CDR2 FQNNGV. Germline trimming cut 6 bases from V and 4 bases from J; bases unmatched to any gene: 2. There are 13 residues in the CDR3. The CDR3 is CASRGDSTGELFF. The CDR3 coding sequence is TGTGCCAGCAGGGGGGACAGCACCGGGGAGCTGTTTTTT.

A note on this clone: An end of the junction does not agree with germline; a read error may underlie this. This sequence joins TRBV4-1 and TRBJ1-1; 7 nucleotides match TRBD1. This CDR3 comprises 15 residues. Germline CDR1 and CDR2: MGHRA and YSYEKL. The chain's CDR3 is CASSQGQGLKTEAFF. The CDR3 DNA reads TGCGCCAGCAGCCAAGGACAGGGTTTGAAAACTGAAGCTTTCTTT.

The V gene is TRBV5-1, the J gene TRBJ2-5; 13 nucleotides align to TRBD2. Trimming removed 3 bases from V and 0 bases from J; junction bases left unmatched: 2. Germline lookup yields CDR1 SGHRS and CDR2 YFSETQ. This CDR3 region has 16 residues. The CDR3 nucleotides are TGCGCCAGCAGCTCGGGACTAGCGGGGAACCAAGAGACCCAGTACTTC. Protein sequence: CASSSGLAGNQETQYF.

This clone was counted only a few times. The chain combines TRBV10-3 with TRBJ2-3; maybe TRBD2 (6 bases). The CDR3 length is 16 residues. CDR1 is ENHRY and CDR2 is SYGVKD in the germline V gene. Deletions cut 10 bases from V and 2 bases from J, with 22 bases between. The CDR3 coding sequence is TGTGCCACCTCGTCGGGTGGGACTCCGAACACAGATACGCAGTATTTT. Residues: CATSSGGTPNTDTQYF.

The CDR3 nucleotides read TGTGCCAGTAGTCCTCAGGGTGGCCAAGAGACCCAGTACTTC. This codes for CASSPQGGQETQYF. V usage is TRBV19 and J usage is TRBJ2-5, with D possibly matching TRBD1 (5 bases). The germline CDR1 and CDR2 sequences are LNHDA and SQIVND (reference sequence). The CDR3 has 14 amino acids. V lost 5 bases and J lost 1, with 11 bases in between.

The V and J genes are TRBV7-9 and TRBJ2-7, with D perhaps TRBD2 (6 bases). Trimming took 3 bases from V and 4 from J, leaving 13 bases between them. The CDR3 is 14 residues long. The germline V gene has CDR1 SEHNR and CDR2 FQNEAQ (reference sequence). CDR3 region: CASSFGGRLYEQYF. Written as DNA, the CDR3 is TGTGCCAGCAGCTTTGGAGGGAGGCTGTACGAGCAGTACTTC. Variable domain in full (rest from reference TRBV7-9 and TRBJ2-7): DTGVSQNPRHKITKRGQNVTFRCDPISEHNRLYWYRQTLGQGPEFLTYFQNEAQLEKSRLLSDRFSAERPKGSFSTLEIQRTEQGDSAMYLCASSFGGRLYEQYFGPGTRLTVT.

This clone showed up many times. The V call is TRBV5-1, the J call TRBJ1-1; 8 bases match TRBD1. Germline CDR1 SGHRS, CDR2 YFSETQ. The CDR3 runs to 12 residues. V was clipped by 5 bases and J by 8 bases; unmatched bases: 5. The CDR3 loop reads CASRQTGDEAFF. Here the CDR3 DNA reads TGCGCCAGCAGGCAGACAGGGGACGAAGCTTTCTTT.

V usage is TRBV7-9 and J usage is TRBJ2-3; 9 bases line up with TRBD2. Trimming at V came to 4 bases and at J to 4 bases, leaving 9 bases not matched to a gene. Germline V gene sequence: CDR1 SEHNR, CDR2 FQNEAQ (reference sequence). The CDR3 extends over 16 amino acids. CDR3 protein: CASSWGGAGGADTQYF. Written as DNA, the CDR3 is TGTGCCAGCAGCTGGGGGGGAGCGGGGGGCGCAGATACGCAGTATTTT. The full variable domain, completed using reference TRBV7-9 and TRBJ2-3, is DTGVSQNPRHKITKRGQNVTFRCDPISEHNRLYWYRQTLGQGPEFLTYFQNEAQLEKSRLLSDRFSAERPKGSFSTLEIQRTEQGDSAMYLCASSWGGAGGADTQYFGPGTRLTVL.

The CDR3 reads CASSLRTGVRSGTYEQYF. CDR3 in DNA: TGTGCCAGCAGCTTACGGACAGGGGTTAGGAGTGGGACCTACGAGCAGTACTTC. This rearrangement joins TRBV7-9 to TRBJ2-7; 9 bases map to TRBD1. Per germline, CDR1 SEHNR and CDR2 FQNEAQ (reference sequence). The V gene end was trimmed by 2 bases and the J gene end by 2 bases; junction bases not matched to a gene: 13. There are 18 residues in the CDR3.

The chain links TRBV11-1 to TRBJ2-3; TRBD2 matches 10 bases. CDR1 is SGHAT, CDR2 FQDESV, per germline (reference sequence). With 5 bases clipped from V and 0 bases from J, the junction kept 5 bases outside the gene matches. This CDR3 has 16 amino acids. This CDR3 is CASSLGLAASTDTQYF. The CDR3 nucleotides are TGTGCCAGCAGCCTAGGACTAGCGGCAAGCACAGATACGCAGTATTTT.

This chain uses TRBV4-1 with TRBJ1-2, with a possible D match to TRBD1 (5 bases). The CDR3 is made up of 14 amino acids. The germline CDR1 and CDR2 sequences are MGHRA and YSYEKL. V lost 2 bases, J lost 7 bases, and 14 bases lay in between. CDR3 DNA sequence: TGCGCCAGCAGCCAATACGGGGGGAGTATTGGCTACACCTTC. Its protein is CASSQYGGSIGYTF.